One sample yielded the 26 T cell receptor beta chains listed below, sequenced in a study of blood T cells in healthy people across ages. The authors ran a second PCR of about 6 to 11 cycles using a sample-barcoded 5' primer and a J-beta primer mix. TCRdb re-analysed the 5' RACE reads in MiXCR, keeping a single row per CDR3 protein. The sample includes hundreds of thousands of distinct CDR3 sequences, around 49% seen only once; the top ten take roughly 30%. The sequencing sample was made of blood. The receptors stem from a woman aged 55-69 years in good health.

The chain couples TRBV20-1 to TRBJ2-2; the D is unclear. Germline-derived CDR1 and CDR2 are DFQATT and SNEGSKA (reference sequence). There are 12 residues in the CDR3. The V and J ends lost 4 bases and 4 bases respectively, with 7 bases between them. The CDR3 DNA is TGCAGTGCTACATTGGTCACCGGGGAGCTGTTTTTT. Translation: CSATLVTGELFF.

The genes are TRBV6-2 or TRBV6-3 and TRBJ2-1; TRBD2 agrees at 9 bases. Germline CDR1 reads MNHEY; CDR2 reads SVGEGT. The CDR3 length is 14 residues. With 5 bases clipped from V and 6 bases from J, the junction kept 5 bases outside the gene matches. The CDR3 spells CASSTQTSGNEQFF. Written as DNA, the CDR3 is TGTGCCAGCAGTACCCAGACTAGCGGCAATGAGCAGTTCTTC.

The chain joins TRBV27 to TRBJ2-5; 8 positions match TRBD2. The J call is in doubt because the DNA end fits TRBJ2-7 better. The CDR3 extends over 14 amino acids. Germline-derived CDR1 and CDR2 are MNHEY and SMNVEV (reference sequence). The CDR3: CASSPSGRGHEQYF. The CDR3 DNA reads TGTGCCAGCAGCCCAAGCGGGAGAGGCCACGAGCAGTACTTC.

The rearrangement uses TRBV10-3 and TRBJ2-7; no clear D. The J call is uncertain, as TRBJ2-5 better fits the DNA end. Germline assignment: CDR1 ENHRY and CDR2 SYGVKD. The CDR3 totals 14 residues. The CDR3 sequence: CAISPSLFDETQYF. For the CDR3, the DNA is TGTGCCATCTCCCCGTCCCTTTTTGATGAGACCCAGTACTTC.

This clonotype has ten or more counts. The rearrangement links TRBV20-1 to TRBJ1-2; D possibly corresponds to TRBD1 (5 bases). The CDR3 loop spans 13 amino acids. V was pared by 8 bases and J by 5 bases, with 18 bases between. Germline assignment: CDR1 DFQATT and CDR2 SNEGSKA (reference sequence). The CDR3 DNA is TGCAGTTTTGCGGGTCCCGGGACGTATGGCTACACCTTC. It yields the protein CSFAGPGTYGYTF.

A few counts support this clonotype. V is TRBV20-1 and J is TRBJ2-3, with 8 positions matching TRBD2. Germline-derived CDR1 and CDR2 are DFQATT and SNEGSKA (reference sequence). The CDR3 runs 15 residues. Here the CDR3 reads CSPQHNSGATDTQYF. The CDR3 nucleotides are TGCAGCCCGCAACACAATAGCGGGGCCACAGATACGCAGTATTTT.

This clonotype was counted a single time. A single base separates this from a much larger clone, so it may be a read error. V is TRBV29-1 and J is TRBJ2-7; D ambiguous. The CDR3 is 15 residues long. The germline CDR1 and CDR2 sequences are SQVTM and ANQGSEA. V lost 3 bases, J lost 7 bases, and 22 bases lay in between. The CDR3 nucleotides are TGCAGCGTTGATCCCCCTTTTGCAGGTACGGATGAGCAGTACTTC. Amino acid sequence: CSVDPPFAGTDEQYF.

Written as DNA, the CDR3 is TGTGCCAGCAGTTTCGGGGACTATAACTATGGCTACACCTTC. Translation gives CASSFGDYNYGYTF. The rearrangement links TRBV28 to TRBJ1-2; D is possibly TRBD1 (5 bases). Trimming left V 3 bases short and J 1 base short, with 9 bases between. The CDR3 totals 14 residues. The germline V gene encodes CDR1 MDHEN and CDR2 SYDVKM.

V is TRBV20-1 and J is TRBJ1-1, with a tentative D call TRBD1 (6 bases). V lost 5 bases, J lost 0 bases, and 16 bases lay in between. Germline CDR1 DFQATT, CDR2 SNEGSKA (reference sequence). The CDR3 extends over 15 amino acids. As DNA, the CDR3 is TGCAGTGCTTCACAGGGAACCATTATGAACACTGAAGCTTTCTTT. Its translation: CSASQGTIMNTEAFF.

The rearrangement links TRBV2 to TRBJ1-5; D is possibly TRBD1 (5 bases). Per the germline V gene, CDR1 is SNHLY and CDR2 is FYNNEI. CDR3 length equals 14 residues. The V end lost 6 bases, the J end lost 3 bases, and 12 bases lay between the germline ends. In DNA, the CDR3 is TGTGCCAGCAGCCAGGACAACCTCAATCAGCCCCAGCATTTT. The encoded protein is CASSQDNLNQPQHF.

The table lists this clonotype with a few counts. The genes are TRBV2 and TRBJ1-5; D gene ambiguous. V lost 2 bases and J 2 bases, leaving 10 bases between the germline ends. Germline V gene lookup returns CDR1 SNHLY and CDR2 FYNNEI. This CDR3 spans 15 amino acids. CDR3 DNA: TGTGCCAGCAGTGAACAAGGCCTACGCAATCAGCCCCAGCATTTT. Protein sequence: CASSEQGLRNQPQHF. Drawing the rest from reference TRBV2 and TRBJ1-5, the complete variable domain is EPEVTQTPSHQVTQMGQEVILRCVPISNHLYFYWYRQILGQKVEFLVSFYNNEISEKSEIFDDQFSVERPDGSNFTLKIRSTKLEDSAMYFCASSEQGLRNQPQHFGDGTRLSIL.

The CDR3 DNA sequence: TGTGCCAGCAGCCATGGGTACAATGAGCAGTACTTC. It translates to CASSHGYNEQYF. This chain uses TRBV28 with TRBJ2-5; no clear D. Germline loops: CDR1 MDHEN, CDR2 SYDVKM. The length of the CDR3 is 12 residues. Trimming took 6 bases from V and 11 from J, leaving 16 bases between them.

This sequence joins TRBV20-1 and TRBJ2-1, with 9 bases that match TRBD2. The CDR3 totals 14 residues. Per germline, CDR1 DFQATT and CDR2 SNEGSKA (reference sequence). V shed 8 bases, J shed 0 bases, and the junction held 5 bases outside the gene matches. The CDR3 here is CSPGTSSSYNEQFF. CDR3 nucleotides: TGCAGTCCCGGGACTAGCAGCTCCTACAATGAGCAGTTCTTC.

V and J are TRBV2 and TRBJ2-7; 12 bases agree with TRBD2. Germline CDR1 and CDR2: SNHLY and FYNNEI. Germline trimming cut 6 bases from V and 2 bases from J; bases unmatched to any gene: 8. The CDR3 length is 16 residues. The CDR3 protein is CASSSTLAGGPYEQYF. The DNA for the CDR3 is TGTGCCAGCAGCTCCACACTAGCGGGAGGACCCTACGAGCAGTACTTC.

The chain combines TRBV29-1 with TRBJ2-5, with D maybe TRBD2 (5 bases). Germline-derived CDR1 and CDR2 are SQVTM and ANQGSEA. The CDR3 loop spans 14 amino acids. Trimming stripped 4 bases from V and 5 bases from J, with 17 bases between. The CDR3 DNA reads TGCAGCGTTGGTGTGGCGGCCCGAGGGGAGACCCAGTACTTC. Amino acid sequence: CSVGVAARGETQYF.

The CDR3 protein is CSVGAGSTDTQYF. The CDR3 DNA sequence: TGCAGCGTAGGAGCGGGGAGCACAGATACGCAGTATTTT. The rearrangement links TRBV29-1 to TRBJ2-3; TRBD2 aligns across 7 bases. After removal of 6 bases from V and 0 bases from J, the junction contained 3 bases not matched to a gene. The CDR3 consists of 13 residues. CDR1 and CDR2 (germline): SQVTM, ANQGSEA.

The chain joins TRBV11-3 to TRBJ2-5, with 8 bases lining up with TRBD2. The CDR3 is made up of 15 amino acids. V gave up 1 base and J gave up 2 bases; unmatched junction bases: 3. Germline-derived CDR1 and CDR2 are SGHNT and YENEEA. The CDR3 coding sequence is TGTGCCAGCAGCTTAGGTCAGCGGGAGCAAGAGACCCAGTACTTC. Its translation: CASSLGQREQETQYF.

This chain uses TRBV20-1 with TRBJ2-1, with D perhaps assigned TRBD1 or TRBD2 (5 bases each). Trimming took 6 bases from V and 13 from J, leaving 16 bases between them. This CDR3 spans 11 amino acids. Germline assignment: CDR1 DFQATT and CDR2 SNEGSKA (reference sequence). The CDR3 DNA is TGCAGTGCCCCCGGGTGGGACCCACAGTTCTTC. This encodes CSAPGWDPQFF.

The V and J genes are TRBV7-9 and TRBJ2-2, with 8 bases lining up with TRBD1. Per the germline V gene, CDR1 is SEHNR and CDR2 is FQNEAQ (reference sequence). This CDR3 region has 14 residues. V was clipped by 6 bases and J by 8 bases; unmatched bases: 8. The CDR3: CASRSPQGAGELFF. In nucleotides, the CDR3 is TGTGCCAGCAGATCGCCCCAGGGGGCTGGGGAGCTGTTTTTT.

The chain combines TRBV20-1 with TRBJ2-7; D gene ambiguous. Trimming stripped 1 base from V and 1 base from J, with 8 bases between. CDR1 is DFQATT, CDR2 SNEGSKA, per germline (reference sequence). CDR3 size: 13 residues. For the CDR3, the DNA is TGCAGTGCTAGAGCCCCTAGGTCCTACGAGCAGTACTTC. Translation: CSARAPRSYEQYF.

This clonotype was counted many times. V usage is TRBV7-2 and J usage is TRBJ2-1, with TRBD2 matching over 7 bases. Germline CDR1 is SGHTA and CDR2 is FQGNSA. Trimming at V came to 6 bases and at J to 1 base, leaving 6 bases not matched to a gene. The CDR3 has 15 residues. The CDR3 spells CASSSGGGSYNEQFF. The CDR3 bases are TGTGCCAGCAGTTCCGGGGGAGGGTCCTACAATGAGCAGTTCTTC.

This clonotype occurred many times. The J gene is TRBJ2-5, the V gene TRBV4-3; possible D gene TRBD1, 5 bases. The CDR3 sequence is 13 residues long. The germline V gene has CDR1 LGHNA and CDR2 YSLEER. Trimming left V 1 base short and J 5 bases short, with 8 bases between. The CDR3 DNA sequence: TGCGCCAGCAGCCAAGTGCCAGGGGAGACCCAGTACTTC. Protein sequence: CASSQVPGETQYF.

V is TRBV14 and J is TRBJ1-2, with D unclear. The CDR3 has 14 residues. Trimming took 0 bases from V and 4 from J, leaving 9 bases between them. The germline V gene encodes CDR1 SGHDN and CDR2 FVKESK. CDR3 nucleotide sequence: TGTGCCAGCAGCCAAGACTGGCCCGGCTATGGCTACACCTTC. Translated, it gives CASSQDWPGYGYTF.

This clonotype was detected once. V is TRBV9 and J is TRBJ2-5, with D tentatively TRBD2 (5 bases). The end of the DNA aligns better with TRBJ2-7, so the J call may be wrong. The V gene's germline CDR1 is SGDLS and CDR2 YYNGEE. The CDR3 extends over 14 amino acids. The CDR3 sequence is CASSVGTERYEQYF. CDR3 DNA: TGTGCCAGCAGCGTAGGAACAGAGCGGTACGAGCAGTACTTC.

The genes are TRBV28 and TRBJ2-3; D is unclear. V lost 7 bases and J lost 3, with 5 bases in between. CDR1 and CDR2 (germline): MDHEN, SYDVKM. The CDR3 length is 11 residues. The CDR3 is CASKKTDTQYF. CDR3 nucleotide sequence: TGTGCCAGCAAAAAAACAGATACGCAGTATTTT.

J is TRBJ2-7 and V is TRBV10-3, with D perhaps TRBD1 or TRBD2 (6 bases each). CDR1 is ENHRY and CDR2 is SYGVKD in the germline V gene. V shed 4 bases and J shed 3 bases, with 10 bases lying between them. The CDR3 is 13 amino acids. The chain's CDR3 is CAISAGANYEQYF. The CDR3 DNA reads TGTGCCATCAGTGCGGGGGCCAACTACGAGCAGTACTTC.